Listed below are T cell receptor beta chains from one sample, sequenced in a study of T-cell reconstitution after alpha-beta-depleted transplantation in children. Each CDR3 protein is one row after TCRdb ran MiXCR on the PCR reads. Among some 350,000 distinct CDR3 sequences, around 10% were seen once, and the ten largest hold less than 2.5%. The specimen was PBMCs from the stem cell graft donor, collected from the stem cell graft. The receptor set was obtained from a human donor who donated a stem cell graft to a child with acute lymphoblastic leukemia. Both conserved end residues are part of each CDR3. D genes are given only for firm matches. For some rows the clone size is stated as once, few or many, or as a class when expanded; others skip it.

D,V,J,size,DNA,CDR3
TRBD2,TRBV24-1,TRBJ2-1,few,TGTGCCACCAGTGACGGCGGGAGCCCCTCCTACAATGAGCAGTTCTTC,CATSDGGSPSYNEQFF
.,TRBV2,TRBJ2-7,.,TGTGCCAGCAGTGAAGCCGCCAGATACGAGCAGTACTTC,CASSEAARYEQYF
TRBD1,TRBV7-8,TRBJ2-1,few,TGTGCCAGCAGTCACGACAGGGAGAATGAGCAGTTCTTC,CASSHDRENEQFF
TRBD2,TRBV7-9,TRBJ2-1,.,TGTGCCAGCACGCCCTTGGGAGGGCCTCTGAATGAGCAGTTCTTC,CASTPLGGPLNEQFF
.,TRBV2,TRBJ1-5,few,TGTGCCAGCAGACTTACAGGCAATCAGCCCCAGCATTTT,CASRLTGNQPQHF
.,TRBV5-1,TRBJ2-1,.,TGCGCCAGCAGCTCTGGGGGGAACCGGGGGGCGTTCTTC,CASSSGGNRGAFF
.,TRBV7-2,TRBJ1-3,.,TGTGCCAGCAGCTTGGGGAGGAACTCTGGAAACACCATATATTTT,CASSLGRNSGNTIYF
TRBD2,TRBV24-1,TRBJ2-1,few,TGTGCCACCAGTGATCACAGACAAACTAGCGGGAGAGGCAATGAGCAGTTCTTC,CATSDHRQTSGRGNEQFF
.,TRBV15,TRBJ2-3,.,TGTGCCACCGGCAGAGATCTGGGGGATACGCAGTATTTT,CATGRDLGDTQYF
.,TRBV6-2/TRBV6-3,TRBJ2-1,few,TGTGCCAGCAAACCCTGGGGGGAGAGCAACGGTGAGCAGTTCTTC,CASKPWGESNGEQFF
.,TRBV5-1,TRBJ2-1,many,TGCGCCAGCAGCCCCATGGGACCTGTTTTGGACGGTGAGCAGTTCTTC,CASSPMGPVLDGEQFF
TRBD2,TRBV10-3,TRBJ2-2,few,TGTGCCATCAGTGAGTCTTTACTAGCGCGCACCGGGGAGCTGTTTTTT,CAISESLLARTGELFF
.,TRBV7-3,TRBJ2-1,many,TGTGCCAGCAGCCGGGTGTTAGGAAGTTACAATGAGCAGTTCTTC,CASSRVLGSYNEQFF
.,TRBV7-2,TRBJ1-1,.,TGTGCCAGCAGCTTAGAACACAGAGACACTGAAGCTTTCTTT,CASSLEHRDTEAFF
.,TRBV10-3,TRBJ2-7,few,TGTGCCATCAGTGAGTCGGGGGGCGGCGAGCAGTACTTC,CAISESGGGEQYF
TRBD2,TRBV7-8,TRBJ2-1,many,TGTGCCAGCAGCTTAGTTCTGCCTAGCGGGATCTCCTACAATGAGCAGTTCTTC,CASSLVLPSGISYNEQFF
TRBD2,TRBV7-8,TRBJ2-2,.,TGTGCCAGCAGCTTAGTTTCGCTAGCGGGACATAACGGGGAGCTGTTTTTT,CASSLVSLAGHNGELFF
TRBD2,TRBV10-3,TRBJ2-1,.,TGTGCCATCAGTGAAGCGGGAGCAGGGGAGCAGTTCTTC,CAISEAGAGEQFF
.,TRBV7-4,TRBJ2-7,.,TGTGCCAGCAGCCACCTTGACGGGAGTGCATACGAGCAGTACTTC,CASSHLDGSAYEQYF
.,TRBV29-1,TRBJ2-2,.,TGCAGCTCCAGACAGGCCAACACCGGGGAGCTGTTTTTT,CSSRQANTGELFF